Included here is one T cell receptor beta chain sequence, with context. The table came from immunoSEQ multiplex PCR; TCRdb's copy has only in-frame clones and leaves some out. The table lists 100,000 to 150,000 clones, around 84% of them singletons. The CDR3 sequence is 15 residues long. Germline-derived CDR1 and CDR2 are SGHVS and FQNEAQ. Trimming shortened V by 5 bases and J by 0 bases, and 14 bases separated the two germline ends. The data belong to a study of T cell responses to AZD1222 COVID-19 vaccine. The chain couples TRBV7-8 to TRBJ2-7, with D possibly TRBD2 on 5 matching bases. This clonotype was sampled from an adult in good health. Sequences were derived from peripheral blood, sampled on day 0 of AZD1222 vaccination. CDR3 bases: TGTGCCAGCAGCCCACGGGATTTGAGCTCCTACGAGCAGTACTTC. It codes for CASSPRDLSSYEQYF.